The entry that follows covers one TCR beta chain sequence. Its antigen is undetermined. This entry belongs to a study of cytomegalovirus exposure and HLA in healthy donors. Study-level findings and limits: Cytomegalovirus status, reportedly, was diagnosed with high specificity and sensitivity by the classifier.

With 60 Vbeta and 13 Jbeta primers, the PCR was carried out. Clones were sequenced by immunoSEQ multiplex PCR, and TCRdb holds only the in-frame ones, with some missing. The sample totals about 140,000 clones. This receptor was taken from a male donor in good health and CMV-seronegative. The sequencing input was PBMCs.

CDR3 DNA: TGCGCCAGCAGCCTACCTTCAGGGGGAGGCACTGAAGCTTTCTTT. Its protein product is CASSLPSGGGTEAFF. V is TRBV5-1 and J is TRBJ1-1; 7 nucleotides match TRBD1. The CDR3 sequence is 15 residues long. The V gene end was trimmed by 4 bases and the J gene end by 4 bases; junction bases not matched to a gene: 10. CDR1 is SGHRS, CDR2 YFSETQ, per germline.